Below are 26 T cell receptor beta chains sequenced from a single sample in a study of cytomegalovirus exposure and HLA in healthy donors. This PCR relied on a set of 60 Vbeta primers and 13 Jbeta primers. The protocol was immunoSEQ multiplex PCR, while the TCRdb copy is restricted to in-frame clones and leaves out a portion. The sample holds under 110,000 clones, about two thirds seen once. The specimen sequenced was PBMCs. These receptors all stem from a boy between 5 and 17 years old in good health and CMV-seronegative.

The chain links TRBV28 to TRBJ1-4, with a weak D call TRBD1 (6 bases). The CDR3 contains 15 residues. Trimming removed 5 bases at V and 4 bases at J, with 14 bases between. Per germline, CDR1 MDHEN and CDR2 SYDVKM. For the CDR3, the DNA is TGTGCCAGCAGTGAAAGAGGGGGTTTTAATGAAAAACTGTTTTTT. It translates to CASSERGGFNEKLFF.

The chain uses TRBV6-5 and TRBJ2-1, with 9 bases identical to TRBD1. V shed 2 bases, J shed 5 bases, and the junction held 4 bases outside the gene matches. Germline loops: CDR1 MNHEY, CDR2 SVGAGI. The length of the CDR3 is 15 residues. CDR3: CASSYGQGRDNEQFF. The DNA of the CDR3 is TGTGCCAGCAGTTACGGACAGGGGCGCGACAATGAGCAGTTCTTC.

V usage is TRBV25-1 and J usage is TRBJ1-2, with a tentative D call TRBD1 (5 bases). V lost 1 base, J lost 4 bases, and 13 bases lay in between. The germline V gene encodes CDR1 MGHDK and CDR2 SYGVNS. The CDR3 is made up of 15 amino acids. CDR3: CASSELDSEIYGYTF. In DNA, the CDR3 is TGTGCCAGCAGTGAATTAGACAGCGAAATCTATGGCTACACCTTC.

This chain uses TRBV4-2 with TRBJ2-7; TRBD1 matches at 7 bases. The CDR3 loop spans 16 amino acids. Germline values: CDR1 LGHNA, CDR2 YNFKEQ. Trimming took 0 bases from V and 3 from J; bases not matched to a gene: 8. The DNA for the CDR3 is TGTGCCAGCAGCCAAGATAGACGAGACAGGGACTACGAGCAGTACTTC. Translated: CASSQDRRDRDYEQYF.

This clone appeared a single time. The V call is TRBV7-9, the J call TRBJ1-6; 10 bases are a match to TRBD1. V was clipped by 6 bases and J by 10 bases; unmatched bases: 12. CDR3 length: 16 residues. From germline, CDR1 is SEHNR and CDR2 FQNEAQ (reference sequence). CDR3 sequence reads: CASSLPGQGTESPLHF. CDR3 sequence (DNA): TGTGCCAGCAGTCTACCGGGACAGGGGACGGAATCACCCCTCCACTTT.

This chain links TRBV9 with TRBJ1-3; D is unresolved. The germline CDR1 and CDR2 sequences are SGDLS and YYNGEE. The CDR3 contains 14 residues. With 0 bases removed from V and 1 base from J, the gap between germline ends came to 5 bases. The CDR3 bases are TGTGCCAGCAGCGTAGGAGTTTCTGGAAACACCATATATTTT. This gives the protein CASSVGVSGNTIYF.

The CDR3 reads CASSTKFHTQYF. For the CDR3, the DNA is TGTGCCAGCAGCACTAAATTCCATACGCAGTATTTT. The chain is built from TRBV21-1 and TRBJ2-3; TRBD2 was called by the table and not checked on the DNA. TRBV21-1 is labeled a pseudogene. The CDR3 has 12 residues.

The count of this clone is one. The J gene is TRBJ1-4, the V gene TRBV5-1, with D possibly TRBD1 on 6 matching bases. This CDR3 is 16 amino acids long. Trimming cost V 4 bases and J 0 bases, with 13 bases left between them. CDR1 and CDR2 (germline): SGHRS, YFSETQ. The CDR3 region is CASSRGPGATNEKLFF. In DNA, the CDR3 is TGCGCCAGCAGCCGGGGCCCAGGGGCAACTAATGAAAAACTGTTTTTT.

V gene TRBV4-3 combines with J gene TRBJ1-5; TRBD1 might be the D (5 bases). Germline CDR1 LGHNA, CDR2 YSLEER. V was pared by 0 bases and J by 5 bases, with 11 bases between. This CDR3 has 15 amino acids. CDR3 sequence: CASSQDQGRHQPQHF. DNA of the CDR3: TGCGCCAGCAGCCAAGATCAGGGTCGACATCAGCCCCAGCATTTT.

The chain links TRBV21-1 to TRBJ1-5; the tabulated D call, TRBD1, remains unverified against the DNA. TRBV21-1 corresponds to a pseudogene. CDR3 size: 15 residues. The CDR3 loop reads CASRPGLFSNQPQHF. The DNA for the CDR3 is TGTGCCAGCAGGCCTGGGCTTTTTAGCAATCAGCCCCAGCATTTT.

V and J are TRBV5-1 and TRBJ2-7; tentatively, D is TRBD1 (5 bases). Per germline, CDR1 SGHRS and CDR2 YFSETQ. V was trimmed by 2 bases and J by 3 bases, leaving 9 bases between them. CDR3 length: 13 residues. DNA of the CDR3: TGCGCCAGCAGCTTAGGACATCTCTACGAGCAGTACTTC. Its translation: CASSLGHLYEQYF.

There are a few counts of this clone. The gene calls are TRBV2 and TRBJ1-1; no firm D call. Per germline, CDR1 SNHLY and CDR2 FYNNEI. The V and J ends lost 7 bases and 2 bases respectively, with 11 bases between them. There are 13 residues in the CDR3. The DNA for the CDR3 is TGTGCCAGCATAAAGAGGGAAAACACTGAAGCTTTCTTT. The encoded protein is CASIKRENTEAFF.

J is TRBJ2-1 and V is TRBV27; 9 bases align to TRBD1. This CDR3 has 18 residues. V dropped 3 bases and J dropped 7; count of bases not matched to a gene: 16. Germline lookup yields CDR1 MNHEY and CDR2 SMNVEV (reference sequence). CDR3 sequence reads: CASSLRPTDRGRLNEQFF. DNA for the CDR3: TGTGCCAGCAGTTTGAGACCGACGGACAGGGGAAGACTAAATGAGCAGTTCTTC.

About this clone itself: The sample carries other DNA sequences with the same CDR3. The J gene is TRBJ1-1, the V gene TRBV5-4, with D possibly TRBD1 on 5 matching bases. This CDR3 comprises 13 residues. CDR1 is SGHNT, CDR2 YYREEE, per germline (reference sequence). V lost 0 bases and J lost 5, with 8 bases in between. CDR3 amino acids: CASSLVTDTEAFF. The CDR3 DNA is TGTGCCAGCAGCTTGGTGACAGATACTGAAGCTTTCTTT.

This rearrangement joins TRBV5-6 to TRBJ2-7; D gene ambiguous. V lost 1 base, J lost 10 bases, and 12 bases lay in between. The CDR3 contains 12 residues. Germline values: CDR1 SGHDT, CDR2 YYEEEE. The CDR3 DNA reads as TGTGCCAGCAGCTTGAACTCCGGGTACCAGTACTTC. It specifies CASSLNSGYQYF.

There are a few counts of this clone. The rearrangement links TRBV6-5 to TRBJ1-5; D remains ambiguous. The CDR3 is 15 residues long. V was trimmed by 4 bases and J by 3 bases, leaving 13 bases between them. Germline V gene sequence: CDR1 MNHEY, CDR2 SVGAGI. The CDR3 loop is CASSSVGDPNQPQHF. CDR3 nucleotide sequence: TGTGCCAGCAGTTCTGTCGGGGATCCCAATCAGCCCCAGCATTTT.

The chain employs TRBV15 and TRBJ2-2; D is undetermined. Germline V gene lookup returns CDR1 LNHNV and CDR2 YYDKDF (reference sequence). The V gene lost 3 bases and the J gene lost 7 bases, with 6 bases spanning the gap. The CDR3 sequence is 12 residues long. CDR3 region: CATSRARGELFF. The CDR3 DNA sequence: TGTGCCACCAGCAGGGCCCGCGGGGAGCTGTTTTTT.

This clone is a singleton in its sample. The chain combines TRBV30 with TRBJ1-5; D perhaps matches TRBD1 (5 bases). Germline CDR1 reads GTSNPN; CDR2 reads SVGIG (reference sequence). With 3 bases removed from V and 5 bases from J, the gap between germline ends came to 11 bases. There are 13 residues in the CDR3. DNA for the CDR3: TGTGCCTGGAGGGGGGGTCTTTATCAGCCCCAGCATTTT. Residues: CAWRGGLYQPQHF.

In nucleotides, the CDR3 is TGCGCCAGCAGCCAAGGTTGGGCCAATGAGCAGTTCTTC. Amino acids: CASSQGWANEQFF. The chain carries TRBV4-1 and TRBJ2-1; D call uncertain. Germline CDR1 is MGHRA and CDR2 is YSYEKL. Trimming shortened V by 1 base and J by 6 bases, and 7 bases separated the two germline ends. The CDR3 sequence is 13 residues long.

The chain has TRBV12-5 and TRBJ2-1; 14 bases are a match to TRBD2. Germline-derived CDR1 and CDR2 are LGHNT and FRNRAP. This CDR3 has 15 residues. The junction had 1 base not matched to a gene; V was cut back by 4 bases and J by 5 bases. The CDR3 coding sequence is TGTGCTAGTGGTTGGGGACTAGCGGGAGACAATGAGCAGTTCTTC. This codes for CASGWGLAGDNEQFF. The whole variable domain, filled in from reference TRBV12-5 and TRBJ2-1, reads DARVTQTPRHKVTEMGQEVTMRCQPILGHNTVFWYRQTMMQGLELLAYFRNRAPLDDSGMPKDRFSAEMPDATLATLKIQPSEPRDSAVYFCASGWGLAGDNEQFFGPGTRLTVL.

A note on this clone: No conserved phenylalanine or tryptophan is present at the end of the CDR3, so a read error is the likely explanation. CDR3 loop: CAWSVGGSDQPQHV. The CDR3 nucleotides read TGTGCCTGGAGTGTAGGGGGATCGGACCAGCCCCAGCATGTT. This chain links TRBV30 with TRBJ1-5, with a tentative D call TRBD1 (6 bases). Trimming removed 0 bases from V and 7 bases from J, with 13 bases in between. The length of the CDR3 is 14 residues. Looked up from germline, CDR1 is GTSNPN and CDR2 is SVGIG (reference sequence).

The CDR3: CASSLSEDPYNEQFF. In nucleotides, the CDR3 is TGTGCCAGCAGCTTATCGGAGGACCCCTACAATGAGCAGTTCTTC. The chain is built from TRBV7-6 and TRBJ2-1; perhaps TRBD2 as D (5 bases). Germline V gene lookup returns CDR1 SGHVS and CDR2 FNYEAQ. V was pared by 2 bases and J by 2 bases, with 10 bases between. This CDR3 comprises 15 residues.

The gene calls are TRBV28 and TRBJ1-2; TRBD1 matches at 9 bases. The CDR3 is 15 amino acids. V lost 5 bases, J lost 7 bases, and 11 bases stayed unmatched. Germline CDR1 and CDR2: MDHEN and SYDVKM. The CDR3 region has the DNA TGTGCCAGCAGTCCCAGGGACAGGGTGTTCAGTGGCTACACCTTC. This codes for CASSPRDRVFSGYTF.

A few counts support this clone. J is TRBJ1-4 and V is TRBV27; possibly TRBD1 for D (5 bases). V was shortened by 11 bases and J by 5 bases, with 15 bases between the two germline ends. The CDR3 consists of 13 residues. Germline CDR1 and CDR2: MNHEY and SMNVEV (reference sequence). DNA for the CDR3: TGTGCCTCCCGCGGCAGGGCCAATGAAAAACTGTTTTTT. Protein: CASRGRANEKLFF.

This clone has a single count. V is TRBV13 and J is TRBJ1-2; possibly TRBD1 for D (6 bases). The V end was cut by 6 bases, the J end by 0 bases, with 14 bases between. The CDR3 runs 15 residues. CDR1 is PRHDT and CDR2 is FYEKMQ in the germline V gene (reference sequence). The DNA of the CDR3 is TGTGCCAGCAGTTTCACAGGGAGAGCTAACTATGGCTACACCTTC. It translates to CASSFTGRANYGYTF. The full variable domain, its missing parts supplied by reference TRBV13 and TRBJ1-2, is AAGVIQSPRHLIKEKRETATLKCYPIPRHDTVYWYQQGPGQDPQFLISFYEKMQSDKGSIPDRFSAQQFSDYHSELNMSSLELGDSALYFCASSFTGRANYGYTFGSGTRLTVV.

The genes are TRBV5-1 and TRBJ1-3; no firm D call. The germline gives CDR1 SGHRS, CDR2 YFSETQ. Trimming shortened V by 0 bases and J by 0 bases, and 7 bases separated the two germline ends. This CDR3 spans 15 amino acids. As DNA, the CDR3 is TGCGCCAGCAGCTTGGTTGGGAGCTCTGGAAACACCATATATTTT. Protein: CASSLVGSSGNTIYF.